The 27 T cell receptor beta chains in this list originate from one sample, sequenced in a study of CD8+ T cells in alopecia areata. Extracted RNA was reverse transcribed, and the resulting cDNA served as sequencing template. TCRdb keeps only in-frame clones here, not all; method: immunoSEQ multiplex PCR. The sample shows 130,000 or so clones, almost 50% of them seen only once. The sample was CD8+ T cells sorted from blood, taken at week 0. These receptors were collected from a human donor with alopecia areata.

The chain links TRBV20-1 to TRBJ2-1; D is undetermined. Germline CDR1 reads DFQATT; CDR2 reads SNEGSKA (reference sequence). Trimming took 0 bases from V and 9 from J, leaving 3 bases between them. The CDR3 loop spans 10 amino acids. CDR3 residues: CSARDGEQFF. The CDR3 DNA reads TGCAGTGCTAGAGATGGTGAGCAGTTCTTC.

V is TRBV4-1 and J is TRBJ2-4; D may be TRBD2 (5 bases). The length of the CDR3 is 11 residues. Looked up from germline, CDR1 is MGHRA and CDR2 is YSYEKL. V was pared by 0 bases and J by 13 bases, with 7 bases between. The CDR3 bases are TGCGCCAGCAGCCAAGATGGAGGACAGTACTTC. Residues: CASSQDGGQYF.

This clone has a handful of counts. This chain joins TRBV15 and TRBJ2-7, with 11 bases aligning to TRBD1. The V gene end was trimmed by 0 bases and the J gene end by 3 bases; junction bases not matched to a gene: 1. Germline lookup yields CDR1 LNHNV and CDR2 YYDKDF (reference sequence). The CDR3 runs to 15 residues. The CDR3 region is CATSREGTGGYEQYF. The CDR3 nucleotides are TGTGCCACCAGCAGAGAAGGGACAGGGGGCTACGAGCAGTACTTC.

The V and J genes are TRBV7-9 and TRBJ2-5; D uncertain. TRBJ2-7 explains the end of the DNA better; the J call may be wrong. The CDR3 has 12 amino acids. Germline CDR1 SEHNR, CDR2 FQNEAQ (reference sequence). CDR3 coding DNA: TGTGCCAGCAGTCTTAGCTCCTACGAGCAGTACTTC. Its translation: CASSLSSYEQYF.

This CDR3 is CASSEYLFTEAFF. The CDR3 DNA sequence: TGTGCCAGCAGCGAGTACCTTTTCACTGAAGCTTTCTTT. The chain carries TRBV9 and TRBJ1-1; no reliable D call. The CDR3 is 13 amino acids. Germline values: CDR1 SGDLS, CDR2 YYNGEE. V lost 3 bases to trimming and J lost 4 bases, with 10 bases between them.

This sequence joins TRBV13 and TRBJ2-6; D ambiguous. V lost 10 bases and J lost 5, with 27 bases in between. There are 18 residues in the CDR3. Looked up from germline, CDR1 is PRHDT and CDR2 is FYEKMQ (reference sequence). As DNA, the CDR3 is TGTGCCATCAGGCATAGGCAGCTGAGTCAAAGTCGGGCCAACGTCCTGACTTTC. Translation: CAIRHRQLSQSRANVLTF.

The gene calls are TRBV11-2 and TRBJ2-7, with a possible D match to TRBD2 (5 bases). The CDR3 consists of 13 residues. The germline gives CDR1 SGHAT, CDR2 FQNNGV. Trimming stripped 2 bases from V and 6 bases from J, with 11 bases between. The CDR3 loop reads CASSLWAGGEQYF. CDR3 nucleotide sequence: TGTGCCAGCAGCTTATGGGCCGGAGGCGAGCAGTACTTC. Using reference TRBV11-2 and TRBJ2-7 for the parts outside the CDR3, the full variable domain is EAGVAQSPRYKIIEKRQSVAFWCNPISGHATLYWYQQILGQGPKLLIQFQNNGVVDDSQLPKDRFSAERLKGVDSTLKIQPAKLEDSAVYLCASSLWAGGEQYFGPGTRLTVT.

This clone was picked up one time. The chain combines TRBV11-1 with TRBJ2-7; D is ambiguous. Trimming cost V 1 base and J 2 bases, with 9 bases left between them. Germline V gene lookup returns CDR1 SGHAT and CDR2 FQDESV (reference sequence). The CDR3 runs 14 residues. The CDR3 region is CASSLGTNAYEQYF. CDR3 DNA: TGTGCCAGCAGCTTAGGGACGAACGCCTACGAGCAGTACTTC.

The genes are TRBV6-6 and TRBJ2-7, with 7 bases identical to TRBD1. The V and J ends lost 2 bases and 3 bases, in that order; junction bases with no gene match: 10. The CDR3 consists of 16 residues. In germline, CDR1 is MNHNY, CDR2 SVGAGI (reference sequence). The CDR3: CASSYTVSQGYYEQYF. For the CDR3, the DNA is TGTGCCAGCAGTTACACGGTATCACAGGGGTACTACGAGCAGTACTTC.

The V and J genes are TRBV6-5 and TRBJ1-5; D is ambiguous. The CDR3 covers 13 residues. Trimming removed 3 bases from V and 5 bases from J, with 8 bases in between. Looked up from germline, CDR1 is MNHEY and CDR2 is SVGAGI. CDR3 DNA: TGTGCCAGCAGTTATGGGCAGGATCAGCCCCAGCATTTT. Protein sequence: CASSYGQDQPQHF.

This clone has a handful of counts. The rearrangement uses TRBV29-1 and TRBJ2-7, with 8 bases that match TRBD1. Germline CDR1 SQVTM, CDR2 ANQGSEA. The CDR3 runs 13 residues. Trimming removed 5 bases from V and 0 bases from J; junction bases left unmatched: 3. The CDR3 protein is CSVKQGVSYEQYF. CDR3 nucleotide sequence: TGCAGCGTTAAACAGGGGGTCTCCTACGAGCAGTACTTC.

This rearrangement joins TRBV5-6 to TRBJ2-1; 11 nucleotides line up with TRBD2. The CDR3 has 16 amino acids. Germline V gives CDR1 SGHDT, CDR2 YYEEEE. V gave up 0 bases and J gave up 9 bases; unmatched junction bases: 8. The CDR3 is CASSLELAGERGEQFF. As DNA, the CDR3 is TGTGCCAGCAGCTTGGAACTAGCGGGGGAGAGAGGTGAGCAGTTCTTC.

The chain joins TRBV7-9 to TRBJ1-1; perhaps TRBD1 as D (5 bases). Per germline, CDR1 SEHNR and CDR2 FQNEAQ (reference sequence). V lost 5 bases to trimming and J lost 1 base, with 17 bases between them. The CDR3 is made up of 16 amino acids. Written as DNA, the CDR3 is TGTGCCAGCAGCCTGCCCCGGGGCAGGGCGAACACTGAAGCTTTCTTT. It is translated as CASSLPRGRANTEAFF.

The chain uses TRBV2 and TRBJ1-2; D remains unclear. CDR3 length equals 12 residues. Trimming pared 11 bases from V and 0 bases from J, leaving 10 bases between. CDR1 is SNHLY, CDR2 FYNNEI, per germline. In DNA, the CDR3 is TGTGCCCGCTACGAGGCTAACTATGGCTACACCTTC. Protein: CARYEANYGYTF.

The CDR3 sequence is CSVGGQGTGEAFF. The CDR3 bases are TGCAGCGTTGGCGGACAGGGGACAGGTGAAGCTTTCTTT. The chain joins TRBV29-1 to TRBJ1-1; 9 positions match TRBD1. Germline trimming cut 4 bases from V and 7 bases from J; bases unmatched to any gene: 7. The CDR3 is 13 amino acids. Germline-derived CDR1 and CDR2 are SQVTM and ANQGSEA.

A few counts support this clone. This rearrangement joins TRBV15 to TRBJ2-2; D is unclear. Deletions cut 5 bases from V and 4 bases from J, with 2 bases between. CDR3 size: 11 residues. Germline CDR1 and CDR2: LNHNV and YYDKDF (reference sequence). CDR3 amino acids: CATSFTGELFF. The CDR3 DNA is TGTGCCACCAGCTTCACCGGGGAGCTGTTTTTT.

This sequence joins TRBV14 and TRBJ2-3; 12 bases align to TRBD2. Trimming at V came to 2 bases and at J to 0 bases, leaving 3 bases not matched to a gene. Per the germline V gene, CDR1 is SGHDN and CDR2 is FVKESK. CDR3 length: 17 residues. The CDR3 here is CASSQRLAGESTDTQYF. CDR3 sequence (DNA): TGTGCCAGCAGCCAAAGACTAGCGGGGGAGAGCACAGATACGCAGTATTTT.

The rearrangement uses TRBV6-1 and TRBJ1-1, with a tentative D call TRBD1 (5 bases). Germline loops: CDR1 MNHNS, CDR2 SASEGT. V was clipped by 6 bases and J by 1 base, with 15 bases between them. The CDR3 covers 15 residues. The CDR3 region has the DNA TGTGCCAGCAGCCCTCTCGAGGGGCAGAACACTGAAGCTTTCTTT. Encoded protein: CASSPLEGQNTEAFF.

This chain joins TRBV30 and TRBJ1-6; D is unclear. Germline lookup yields CDR1 GTSNPN and CDR2 SVGIG (reference sequence). With 5 bases removed from V and 0 bases from J, the gap between germline ends came to 11 bases. The CDR3 loop spans 15 amino acids. CDR3 sequence: CAWRVAGSYNSPLHF. The CDR3 region has the DNA TGTGCCTGGCGCGTTGCGGGCTCCTATAATTCACCCCTCCACTTT.

This clone was detected a few times. Additional DNA sequences in this sample encode the identical CDR3. This chain connects TRBV7-9 to TRBJ1-1; D remains ambiguous. V was clipped by 3 bases and J by 5 bases, with 7 bases between them. The CDR3 is 12 amino acids. The V gene's germline CDR1 is SEHNR and CDR2 FQNEAQ (reference sequence). The CDR3 loop is CASSLGVTEAFF. The DNA of the CDR3 is TGTGCCAGCAGCTTGGGAGTTACTGAAGCTTTCTTT.

V usage is TRBV30 and J usage is TRBJ1-1; TRBD1 might be the D (6 bases). Germline V gene sequence: CDR1 GTSNPN, CDR2 SVGIG (reference sequence). V lost 3 bases and J lost 5, with 13 bases in between. The CDR3 length is 13 residues. The CDR3 protein is CAWSEAGDTEAFF. In DNA, the CDR3 is TGTGCCTGGAGCGAAGCAGGGGATACTGAAGCTTTCTTT.

As concerns this clone: An end of the junction differs from the germline gene, which may be a read error. The chain links TRBV7-7 to TRBJ2-5; the match to TRBD2 covers 10 bases. The CDR3 extends over 14 amino acids. Germline lookup yields CDR1 SSHAT and CDR2 FNYEAQ (reference sequence). CDR3 nucleotides: TGTGCTAGCAGCCCTAGCGGGGGTCAAGAGACCCAGTACTTC. Translated, it gives CASSPSGGQETQYF.

This clone was counted once. The V gene is TRBV15, the J gene TRBJ2-7, with 9 bases identical to TRBD1. The germline V gene encodes CDR1 LNHNV and CDR2 YYDKDF (reference sequence). The V segment lost 5 bases and the J segment 6 bases; nucleotides outside the gene matches: 8. This CDR3 region has 14 residues. The CDR3 sequence is CATSEDRGPPEQYF. The DNA of the CDR3 is TGTGCCACCAGCGAGGACAGGGGACCCCCCGAGCAGTACTTC.

The gene calls are TRBV7-8 and TRBJ2-3; D is undetermined. The CDR3 covers 15 residues. CDR1 SGHVS and CDR2 FQNEAQ come from the germline V gene. Deletions cut 5 bases from V and 2 bases from J, with 14 bases between. CDR3 amino acids: CASSPQRGDTDTQYF. The CDR3 nucleotides read TGTGCCAGCAGCCCCCAGCGAGGTGACACAGATACGCAGTATTTT.

V gene TRBV6-5 combines with J gene TRBJ2-7; D is uncertain. V lost 2 bases and J 2 bases, leaving 10 bases between the germline ends. There are 14 residues in the CDR3. CDR1 MNHEY and CDR2 SVGAGI come from the germline V gene. The CDR3 coding sequence is TGTGCCAGCAGTTACGGCGACGGACCCTACGAGCAGTACTTC. Its protein product is CASSYGDGPYEQYF.

The rearrangement uses TRBV13 and TRBJ2-7, with 7 bases aligning to TRBD1. The CDR3 extends over 15 amino acids. V trimming: 1 base; J trimming: 0 bases; junction bases outside the gene matches: 3. The germline V gene has CDR1 PRHDT and CDR2 FYEKMQ (reference sequence). The CDR3: CASSLVRDSSYEQYF. Written as DNA, the CDR3 is TGTGCCAGCAGCTTAGTCCGGGACAGCTCCTACGAGCAGTACTTC.

CDR3 coding DNA: TGTGCCTGGAGTGCCGGACAGGGGGTCGGTGAAAAACTGTTTTTT. It translates to CAWSAGQGVGEKLFF. The chain couples TRBV30 to TRBJ1-4; 10 nucleotides match TRBD1. Germline V CDR1 and CDR2: GTSNPN, SVGIG (reference sequence). CDR3 length equals 15 residues. With V trimmed by 1 base and J by 7 bases, 6 bases remained unmatched.